A single sample is the source of the 5 T cell receptor beta chains below, sequenced in a study of T-cell reconstitution after alpha-beta-depleted transplantation in children. Unique molecular identifiers were incorporated during preparation of the TCRbeta library. TCRdb ran MiXCR on the PCR reads and lists one entry per CDR3 protein. The profile shows roughly 280,000 distinct CDR3 sequences, roughly 12% of them singletons. Sequenced here: peripheral blood, sampled 180 days after TCRalphabeta/CD19-depleted stem cell transplant. The receptor set was obtained from a male patient aged 2 to 10 who had a stem cell transplant for chronic granulomatous disease, so the T cells may come from the graft donor.

This clonotype occurred many times. The rearrangement uses TRBV15 and TRBJ2-1; maybe TRBD1 (6 bases). The CDR3 extends over 13 amino acids. Per the germline V gene, CDR1 is LNHNV and CDR2 is YYDKDF (reference sequence). The V end lost 9 bases, the J end lost 2 bases, and 11 bases lay between the germline ends. This CDR3 is CATAGDPYNEQFF. The CDR3 nucleotides are TGTGCCACAGCAGGGGACCCCTACAATGAGCAGTTCTTC.

Details on this clonotype: A much bigger clone sits one base away, suggesting this may be a read error. The chain employs TRBV3-1 and TRBJ1-5; D is unclear. CDR1 and CDR2 from the germline V gene are LGHDT and YNNKEL (reference sequence). Trimming took 1 base from V and 4 from J, leaving 11 bases between them. CDR3 size: 15 residues. In DNA form, the CDR3 reads TGTGCCAGCAGCCAAGGGGCGGGGAGGAATCAGCCCCAGCATTTT. Protein product: CASSQGAGRNQPQHF.

The chain carries TRBV20-1 and TRBJ1-1, with D tentatively TRBD1 (6 bases). V was clipped by 3 bases and J by 0 bases, with 11 bases between them. CDR1 DFQATT and CDR2 SNEGSKA come from the germline V gene (reference sequence). The CDR3 covers 14 residues. The CDR3 DNA sequence: TGCAGTGCTAGCAGGGGCCCTGTGAACACTGAAGCTTTCTTT. Amino acid sequence: CSASRGPVNTEAFF.

At least ten counts were recorded for this clonotype. The chain carries TRBV12-3 or TRBV12-4 and TRBJ2-3, with TRBD1 matching 11 bases. The CDR3 is made up of 16 amino acids. V shed 5 bases and J 2 bases; nucleotides not matched to a gene: 6. The CDR3 loop reads CASSAGDRGFTDTQYF. The DNA for the CDR3 is TGTGCCAGCAGTGCCGGGGACAGGGGGTTCACAGATACGCAGTATTTT.

This clonotype was counted a few times. This sequence joins TRBV23-1 and TRBJ2-7; tentatively, D is TRBD1 (6 bases). TRBV23-1 is an open reading frame whose function is uncertain. Trimming pared 7 bases from V and 6 bases from J, leaving 16 bases between. The CDR3 contains 13 residues. CDR3 amino acids: CASIPTQGSEQYF. DNA for the CDR3: TGCGCCAGCATTCCCACACAGGGCTCCGAGCAGTACTTC.